Listed below are T cell receptor beta chains from one sample, sequenced in a study of T cells after yellow fever vaccination. TCRdb analysed the 5' RACE reads with MiXCR anew, one entry per CDR3 protein. The table lists 500,000 to 650,000 distinct CDR3 sequences, about 14% of them singletons, with roughly an eighth in the top ten. Specimen: PBMCs, collected on the day of the yellow fever booster vaccination. The receptors shown here come from a man in his thirties or forties who received the YFV17D yellow fever vaccine. Each CDR3 is given without its conserved first and last residue. Fields, in order: J gene, V gene, D gene, CDR3 protein. The D gene is left open where the match is weak.

TRBJ2-1 TRBV20-1 - SQEVLGTAQF
TRBJ1-5 TRBV12-3/TRBV12-4 - ASSLDTAAPQH
TRBJ1-5 TRBV12-5 TRBD1 ASGLGFGQGALGNQPQH
TRBJ2-5 TRBV7-2 - ASARSGGTETQY
TRBJ2-7 TRBV18 - ASSPGWGNEQY
TRBJ2-7 TRBV20-1 - SAREGQGVYEQY
TRBJ2-1 TRBV9 - ASSEGLGTSYNEQF
TRBJ2-1 TRBV29-1 TRBD2 SCLGGRGRSSRNNEQF
TRBJ2-7 TRBV4-2 - ASSQVTRASSYEQY
TRBJ1-5 TRBV4-3 - ASSQERSNQPQH
TRBJ1-1 TRBV29-1 - SVRRMNTEAF
TRBJ2-1 TRBV21-1 - ASSKAAGNNEQF